This TCR beta chain was identified in a study of shared clonotypes between healthy human individuals. Findings and caveats of the study: Sequencing depth was a factor that was expected to affect clonotype sharing among donors.

A word on this clone: Its antigen is still unknown.

CDR1 SQVTM and CDR2 ANQGSEA come from the germline V gene. This CDR3 spans 13 amino acids. With 6 bases clipped from V and 5 bases from J, the junction kept 7 bases outside the gene matches. An even split of each subset's genomic DNA across several immunoSEQ plates was performed. The repertoire was sequenced with immunoSEQ multiplex PCR; TCRdb's copy has only in-frame clones and lacks some. The sample holds a few hundred thousand clones, about 73% seen once. Input material: memory CD4+ T cells sorted from blood. The subset: CD45RA-negative fraction. The rearrangement joins TRBV29-1 to TRBJ2-3; 8 bases match TRBD1. This clonotype originated in a man younger than 45 in good health. The CDR3 sequence is CSVRTGRGDTQYF. CDR3 coding DNA: TGCAGCGTGAGGACAGGGCGAGGAGATACGCAGTATTTT.